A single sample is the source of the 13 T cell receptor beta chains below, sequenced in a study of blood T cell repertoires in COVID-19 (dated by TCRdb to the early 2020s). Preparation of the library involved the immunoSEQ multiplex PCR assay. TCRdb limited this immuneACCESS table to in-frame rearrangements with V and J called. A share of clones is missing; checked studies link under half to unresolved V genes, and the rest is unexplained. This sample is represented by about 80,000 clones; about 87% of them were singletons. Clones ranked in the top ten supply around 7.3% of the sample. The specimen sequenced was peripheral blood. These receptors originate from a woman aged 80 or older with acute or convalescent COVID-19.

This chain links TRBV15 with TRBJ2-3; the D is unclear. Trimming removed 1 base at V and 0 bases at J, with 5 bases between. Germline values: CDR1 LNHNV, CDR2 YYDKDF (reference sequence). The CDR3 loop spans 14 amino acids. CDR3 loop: CATSRVLSTDTQYF. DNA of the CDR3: TGTGCCACCAGCAGAGTTCTAAGCACAGATACGCAGTATTTT.

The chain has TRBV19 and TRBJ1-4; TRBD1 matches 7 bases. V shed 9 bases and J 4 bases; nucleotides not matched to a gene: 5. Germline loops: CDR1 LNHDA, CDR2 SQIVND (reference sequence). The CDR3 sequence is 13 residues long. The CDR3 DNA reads TGTGCCAGCCGGGACAGAATTAATGAAAAACTGTTTTTT. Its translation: CASRDRINEKLFF. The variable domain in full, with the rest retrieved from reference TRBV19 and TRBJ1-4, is DGGITQSPKYLFRKEGQNVTLSCEQNLNHDAMYWYRQDPGQGLRLIYYSQIVNDFQKGDIAEGYSVSREKKESFPLTVTSAQKNPTAFYLCASRDRINEKLFFGSGTQLSVL.

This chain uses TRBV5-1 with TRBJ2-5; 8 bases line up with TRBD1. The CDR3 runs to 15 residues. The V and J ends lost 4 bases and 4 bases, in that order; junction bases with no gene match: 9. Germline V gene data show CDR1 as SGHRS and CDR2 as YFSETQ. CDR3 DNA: TGCGCCAGCAGCCGGCCCGAGGACAGGGTAGAGACCCAGTACTTC. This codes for CASSRPEDRVETQYF.

CDR3 protein: CASSLDYGARREQYF. CDR3 nucleotides: TGTGCCAGCAGCTTAGACTATGGGGCGCGACGGGAGCAGTACTTC. The chain is built from TRBV11-2 and TRBJ2-7; tentative D call: TRBD1 (5 bases). The CDR3 loop spans 15 amino acids. V lost 0 bases and J lost 7, with 16 bases in between. From germline, CDR1 is SGHAT and CDR2 FQNNGV.

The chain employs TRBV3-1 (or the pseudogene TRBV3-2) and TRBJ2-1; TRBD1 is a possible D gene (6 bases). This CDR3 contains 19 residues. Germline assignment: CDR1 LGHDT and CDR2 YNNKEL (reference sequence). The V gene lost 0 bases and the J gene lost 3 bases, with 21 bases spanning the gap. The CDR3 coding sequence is TGTGCCAGCAGCCAAGATCAAGCGACGGCAGGGGAATACTACAATGAGCAGTTCTTC. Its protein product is CASSQDQATAGEYYNEQFF.

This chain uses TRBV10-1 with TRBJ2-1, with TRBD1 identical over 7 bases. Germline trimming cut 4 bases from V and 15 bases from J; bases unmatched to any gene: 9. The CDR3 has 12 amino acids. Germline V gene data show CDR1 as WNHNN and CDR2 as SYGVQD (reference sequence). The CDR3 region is CASSGDREPGFF. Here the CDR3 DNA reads TGCGCCAGCAGTGGTGACAGGGAGCCAGGGTTCTTC.

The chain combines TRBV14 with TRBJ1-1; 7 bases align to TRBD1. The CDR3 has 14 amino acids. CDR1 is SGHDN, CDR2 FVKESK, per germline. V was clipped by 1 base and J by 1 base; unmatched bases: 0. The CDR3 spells CASSQGQGNTEAFF. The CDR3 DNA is TGTGCCAGCAGCCAAGGACAGGGGAACACTGAAGCTTTCTTT.

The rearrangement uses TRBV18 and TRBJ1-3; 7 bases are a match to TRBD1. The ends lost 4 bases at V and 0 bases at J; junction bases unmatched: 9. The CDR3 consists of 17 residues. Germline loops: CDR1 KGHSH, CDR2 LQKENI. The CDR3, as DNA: TGTGCCAGCTCACTAACGACAGGGTTGAGCTCTGGAAACACCATATATTTT. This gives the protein CASSLTTGLSSGNTIYF.

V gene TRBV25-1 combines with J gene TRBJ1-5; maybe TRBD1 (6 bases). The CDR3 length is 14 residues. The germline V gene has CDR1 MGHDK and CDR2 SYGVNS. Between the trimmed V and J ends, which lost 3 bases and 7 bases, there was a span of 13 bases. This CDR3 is CASSDPGAAQPQHF. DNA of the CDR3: TGTGCCAGCAGTGACCCAGGGGCAGCCCAGCCCCAGCATTTT.

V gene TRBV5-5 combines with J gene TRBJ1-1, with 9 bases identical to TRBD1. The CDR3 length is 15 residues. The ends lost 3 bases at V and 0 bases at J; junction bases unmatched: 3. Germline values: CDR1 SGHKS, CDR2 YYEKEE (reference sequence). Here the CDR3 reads CASSWTGVLNTEAFF. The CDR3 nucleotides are TGTGCCAGCAGCTGGACAGGGGTGCTGAACACTGAAGCTTTCTTT.

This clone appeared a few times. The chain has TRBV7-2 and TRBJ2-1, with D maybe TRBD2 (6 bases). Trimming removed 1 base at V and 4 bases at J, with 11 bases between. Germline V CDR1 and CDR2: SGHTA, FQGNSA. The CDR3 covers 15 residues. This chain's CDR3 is CASSLGEAPYNEQFF. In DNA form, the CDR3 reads TGTGCCAGCAGCTTAGGGGAGGCCCCATACAATGAGCAGTTCTTC.

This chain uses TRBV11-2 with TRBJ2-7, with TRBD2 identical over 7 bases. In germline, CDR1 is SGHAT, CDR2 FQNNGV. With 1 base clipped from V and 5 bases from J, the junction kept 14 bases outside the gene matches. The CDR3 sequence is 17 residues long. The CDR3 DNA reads TGTGCCAGCAGCTTAGCATCGGATCTACGCGGGAGACACGAGCAGTACTTC. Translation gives CASSLASDLRGRHEQYF.

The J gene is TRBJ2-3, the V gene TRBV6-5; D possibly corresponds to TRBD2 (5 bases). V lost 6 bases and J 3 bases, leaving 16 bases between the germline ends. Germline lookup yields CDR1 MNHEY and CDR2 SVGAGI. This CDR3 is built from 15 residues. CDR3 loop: CASRRGLWETDTQYF. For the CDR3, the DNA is TGTGCCAGCAGAAGAGGGCTATGGGAGACAGATACGCAGTATTTT.